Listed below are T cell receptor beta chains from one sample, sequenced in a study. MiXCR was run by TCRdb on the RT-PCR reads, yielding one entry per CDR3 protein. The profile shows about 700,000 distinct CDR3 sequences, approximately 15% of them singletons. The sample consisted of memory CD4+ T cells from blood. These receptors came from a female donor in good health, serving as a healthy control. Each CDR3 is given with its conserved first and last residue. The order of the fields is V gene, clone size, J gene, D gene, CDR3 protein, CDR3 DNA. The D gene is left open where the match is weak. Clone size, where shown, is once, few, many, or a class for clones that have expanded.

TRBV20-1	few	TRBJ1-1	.	CSASRQGLAEAFF	TGCAGTGCTAGTAGGCAGGGGTTGGCTGAAGCTTTCTTT
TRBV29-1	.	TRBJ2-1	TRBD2	CSAARTSGAYNEQFF	TGCAGCGCCGCCCGGACTAGCGGAGCATACAATGAGCAGTTCTTC
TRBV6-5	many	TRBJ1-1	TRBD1	CASSYPSTGQAFF	TGTGCCAGCAGTTACCCATCGACAGGGCAGGCTTTCTTT
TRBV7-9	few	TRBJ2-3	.	CASSPSWVGTGDTQYF	TGTGCCAGCAGCCCTAGTTGGGTTGGGACTGGCGATACGCAGTATTTT
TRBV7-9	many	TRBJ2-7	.	CASSDGQPHIYEQYF	TGTGCCAGCAGCGACGGACAGCCCCACATCTACGAGCAGTACTTC
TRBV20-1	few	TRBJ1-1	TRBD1	CSGLTGSIEAFF	TGCAGTGGGCTGACAGGGTCGATTGAAGCTTTCTTT
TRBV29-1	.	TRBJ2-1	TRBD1	CSVESGTGDEQFF	TGCAGCGTTGAATCTGGGACAGGGGATGAGCAGTTCTTC
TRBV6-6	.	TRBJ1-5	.	CASTMREGSNQPQHF	TGTGCCAGCACTATGAGGGAGGGTAGCAATCAGCCCCAGCATTTT
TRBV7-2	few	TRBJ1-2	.	CASSSAGANYGYTF	TGTGCCAGCAGCTCCGCAGGGGCTAACTATGGCTACACCTTC
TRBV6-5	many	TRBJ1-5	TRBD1	CASSLEQGAHQPQHF	TGTGCCAGCAGTTTAGAACAGGGGGCCCATCAGCCCCAGCATTTT
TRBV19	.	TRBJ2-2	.	CASSKGRQLFF	TGTGCCAGTAGCAAGGGTCGCCAGCTGTTTTTT
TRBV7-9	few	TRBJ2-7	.	CASSAYKVDEQYF	TGTGCCAGCAGCGCGTACAAGGTGGACGAGCAGTACTTC
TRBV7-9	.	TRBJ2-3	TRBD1	CAINQDRGDTQYF	TGTGCCATCAACCAAGACAGGGGCGATACGCAGTATTTT
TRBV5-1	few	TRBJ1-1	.	CASSFLDSRSEAFF	TGCGCCAGCAGCTTTCTCGACTCCCGGTCGGAAGCTTTCTTT
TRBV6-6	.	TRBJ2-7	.	CASSYGRELYEQYF	TGTGCCAGCAGTTACGGCAGGGAACTCTACGAGCAGTACTTC
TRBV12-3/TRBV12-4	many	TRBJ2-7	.	CASSQPGTVEYF	TGTGCCAGCAGTCAACCCGGTACGGTGGAGTACTTC
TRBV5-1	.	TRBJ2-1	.	CASSPMDRDNEQFF	TGCGCCAGCAGCCCTATGGACCGCGACAATGAGCAGTTCTTC
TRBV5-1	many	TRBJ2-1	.	CASSLRTANNEQFF	TGCGCCAGCAGCTTAAGAACAGCAAACAATGAGCAGTTCTTC
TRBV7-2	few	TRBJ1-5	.	CASSANSNQPQHF	TGTGCCAGCAGCGCGAATAGCAATCAGCCCCAGCATTTT
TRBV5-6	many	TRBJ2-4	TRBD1	CASSLWDRGPEGDIQYF	TGTGCCAGCAGCTTGTGGGACAGGGGGCCCGAAGGGGACATTCAGTACTTC
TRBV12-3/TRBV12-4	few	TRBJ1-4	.	CATTEGTNEKLFF	TGTGCCACTACGGAGGGAACTAATGAAAAACTGTTTTTT
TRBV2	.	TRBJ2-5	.	CASRPDSQQETQYF	TGTGCCAGCAGGCCGGACAGCCAACAAGAGACCCAGTACTTC
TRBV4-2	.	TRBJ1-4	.	CARSQDLTAVYEKLFF	TGTGCCAGAAGCCAAGATTTGACCGCGGTTTATGAAAAACTGTTTTTT
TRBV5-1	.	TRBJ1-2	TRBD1	CASSSGTGERLGYGYTF	TGCGCCAGCAGCTCCGGGACAGGGGAAAGGTTGGGCTATGGCTACACCTTC
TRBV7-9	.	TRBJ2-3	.	CASSPDSSRTDTQYF	TGTGCCAGCAGCCCCGACAGTAGCCGCACAGATACGCAGTATTTT
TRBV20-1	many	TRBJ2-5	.	CSARPGRETQYF	TGCAGTGCTAGGCCGGGGAGGGAGACCCAGTACTTC
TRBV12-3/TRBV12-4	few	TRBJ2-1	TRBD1	CASSAGQGSNEQFF	TGTGCCAGCAGTGCGGGACAGGGAAGCAATGAGCAGTTCTTC
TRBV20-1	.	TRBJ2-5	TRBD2	CSASPSGSLATQYF	TGCAGTGCTAGCCCTAGCGGGAGTTTGGCGACCCAGTACTTC
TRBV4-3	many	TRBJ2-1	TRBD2	CASSQDRLAGVVSYNEQFF	TGCGCCAGCAGCCAAGATAGACTAGCGGGAGTTGTGTCCTACAATGAGCAGTTCTTC
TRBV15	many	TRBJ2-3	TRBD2	CATSSQPGLETDTQYF	TGTGCCACCAGCAGTCAACCGGGACTAGAGACAGATACGCAGTATTTT
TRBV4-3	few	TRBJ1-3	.	CASSQGELSRGNTIYF	TGCGCCAGCAGCCAAGGGGAACTTTCCAGGGGAAACACCATATATTTT
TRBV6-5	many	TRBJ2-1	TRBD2	CASSYSGSGRASSYNEQFF	TGTGCCAGCAGTTACTCGGGTAGCGGGAGGGCCTCGTCCTACAATGAGCAGTTCTTC
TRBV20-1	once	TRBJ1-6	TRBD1	CSVDRGNSPLYF	TGCAGTGTAGACAGGGGAAATTCACCCCTCTACTTT
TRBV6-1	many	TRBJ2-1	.	CASIYEGPYNEQFF	TGTGCCAGCATCTACGAGGGTCCCTACAATGAGCAGTTCTTC
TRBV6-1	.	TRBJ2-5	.	CASSEVGFMETQYF	TGTGCCAGCAGTGAAGTGGGGTTTATGGAGACCCAGTACTTC
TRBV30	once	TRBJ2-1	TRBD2	CAWSVSGGPYNEQFF	TGTGCCTGGAGTGTTTCGGGAGGACCTTACAATGAGCAGTTCTTC
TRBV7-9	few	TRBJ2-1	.	CASSLATGLREFF	TGTGCCAGCAGCTTAGCCACAGGGCTAAGAGAGTTCTTC
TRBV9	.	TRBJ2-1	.	CASSVLGLPGNEQFF	TGTGCCAGCAGCGTATTAGGGCTACCGGGGAATGAGCAGTTCTTC
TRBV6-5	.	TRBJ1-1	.	CASKRGGENTEAFF	TGTGCCAGCAAGAGGGGAGGGGAGAACACTGAAGCTTTCTTT
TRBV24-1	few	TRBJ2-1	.	CATSDLVRVEQFF	TGTGCCACCAGTGATTTGGTGCGTGTTGAGCAGTTCTTC